This TCR beta chain was profiled in a study of blood T cells in healthy people across ages. Germline CDR1 is DFQATT and CDR2 is SNEGSKA (reference sequence). The V and J ends lost 3 bases and 1 base respectively, with 10 bases between them. This CDR3 has 14 residues. The use of a sample-barcoded 5' primer and a J-beta primer mix characterized a second PCR of about 7 to 12 cycles. MiXCR, applied by TCRdb to the 5' RACE reads, yields one record per CDR3 protein. Among some 1,500,000 distinct CDR3 sequences listed, approximately 43% were seen once. This TCR derives from a woman under 30 in good health. V and J are TRBV20-1 and TRBJ2-1; D may be TRBD2 (5 bases). Source material: blood. DNA for the CDR3: TGCAGTGCTAGCGGGATGGGATCCTACAATGAGCAGTTCTTC. This translates into CSASGMGSYNEQFF.